A single sample gave rise to the 21 T cell receptor beta chains below, sequenced in a study of blood T cell repertoires in COVID-19. Measured with immunoSEQ multiplex PCR; TCRdb has only the in-frame clones, and not every one. The sample has 200,000 to 250,000 clones, roughly 76% seen once. Sequencing input: peripheral blood. The receptors were gathered from an elderly woman with COVID-19, enrolled during active disease.

J is TRBJ2-1 and V is TRBV29-1, with D hard to call. Trimming took off 1 base at V and 6 bases at J, with 10 bases between the two ends. This CDR3 is built from 13 residues. Germline lookup yields CDR1 SQVTM and CDR2 ANQGSEA. CDR3 DNA sequence: TGCAGCGTTGAAGCACTACCCGCCAATGAGCAGTTCTTC. Its translation: CSVEALPANEQFF.

The chain is built from TRBV19 and TRBJ1-2; 9 bases line up with TRBD1. CDR1 and CDR2 from the germline V gene are LNHDA and SQIVND (reference sequence). The CDR3 spans 15 residues. V was pared by 5 bases and J by 4 bases, with 8 bases of the junction left unmatched. This CDR3 is CASSRGQGRFYGYTF. The CDR3 DNA sequence: TGTGCCAGTAGTCGGGGACAGGGAAGATTCTATGGCTACACCTTC.

V usage is TRBV11-1 and J usage is TRBJ2-7; 8 nucleotides line up with TRBD1. The V segment lost 3 bases and the J segment 3 bases; nucleotides outside the gene matches: 10. Germline assignment: CDR1 SGHAT and CDR2 FQDESV (reference sequence). CDR3 length: 16 amino acids. The CDR3 here is CASSFRFGQGSYEQYF. Written as DNA, the CDR3 is TGTGCCAGCAGCTTTAGGTTCGGACAGGGTAGCTACGAGCAGTACTTC.

This chain uses TRBV4-1 with TRBJ2-7, with 7 nucleotides matching TRBD2. Germline-derived CDR1 and CDR2 are MGHRA and YSYEKL. The CDR3 runs to 16 residues. Trimming removed 3 bases from V and 0 bases from J; junction bases left unmatched: 8. In DNA form, the CDR3 reads TGCGCCAGCAGCCATGCCCGGGGGAGGGCCTCCTACGAGCAGTACTTC. Translation gives CASSHARGRASYEQYF.

This chain links TRBV25-1 with TRBJ2-3, with 10 positions matching TRBD2. Germline lookup yields CDR1 MGHDK and CDR2 SYGVNS. The ends lost 7 bases at V and 6 bases at J; junction bases unmatched: 10. There are 15 residues in the CDR3. The CDR3 DNA reads TGTGCCAGCACCCCAACTAGCGGGACTAGGGATACGCAGTATTTT. Translating gives CASTPTSGTRDTQYF.

The chain carries TRBV6-5 and TRBJ1-2, with TRBD1 as a possible D gene (5 bases). The CDR3 loop spans 14 amino acids. Trimming pared 2 bases from V and 8 bases from J, leaving 15 bases between. Germline V gene lookup returns CDR1 MNHEY and CDR2 SVGAGI. The chain's CDR3 is CASSYRAGLDGYTF. DNA for the CDR3: TGTGCCAGCAGTTACCGCGCAGGGCTAGACGGCTACACCTTC.

The V gene is TRBV19, the J gene TRBJ1-4, with 7 bases matching TRBD1. With V trimmed by 5 bases and J by 4 bases, 13 bases remained unmatched. The germline CDR1 and CDR2 sequences are LNHDA and SQIVND (reference sequence). CDR3 size: 17 residues. The CDR3 here is CASSDRDPARSNEKLFF. The DNA for the CDR3 is TGTGCCAGTAGTGACAGGGACCCAGCGAGGAGTAATGAAAAACTGTTTTTT.

The chain carries TRBV7-9 and TRBJ1-5; TRBD1 agrees at 7 bases. The CDR3 runs to 13 residues. The J segment lost 4 bases and the V segment lost 4 bases, leaving 1 base of the junction unmatched. CDR1 is SEHNR and CDR2 is FQNEAQ in the germline V gene (reference sequence). The DNA for the CDR3 is TGTGCCAGCAGCTCGACAGGGAATCAGCCCCAGCATTTT. Its translation: CASSSTGNQPQHF.

This chain connects TRBV5-1 to TRBJ1-2, with TRBD1 identical over 9 bases. V lost 5 bases, J lost 5 bases, and 10 bases stayed unmatched. The length of the CDR3 is 15 residues. Looked up from germline, CDR1 is SGHRS and CDR2 is YFSETQ. CDR3 region: CASRALDRGNYGYTF. The CDR3 bases are TGCGCCAGCAGGGCGCTCGACAGGGGGAATTATGGCTACACCTTC.

As concerns this clone: A junction end diverges from the germline sequence, so it may reflect a read error. The chain combines TRBV7-7 with TRBJ2-5; 8 positions agree with TRBD2. This CDR3 is built from 14 residues. Germline CDR1 SSHAT, CDR2 FNYEAQ (reference sequence). The CDR3 is CASSFSGIAETQYF. The CDR3, as DNA: TGTGCTAGCAGCTTTAGCGGGATTGCGGAGACCCAGTACTTC.

The chain recombines TRBV5-4 with TRBJ1-3; D might be TRBD1 (6 bases). Germline values: CDR1 SGHNT, CDR2 YYREEE (reference sequence). V was pared by 4 bases and J by 4 bases, with 12 bases between. The CDR3 totals 14 residues. The CDR3 region has the DNA TGTGCCAGCAGCCCTGGGGGCGGAGGAAACACCATATATTTT. Translated, it gives CASSPGGGGNTIYF.

The V call is TRBV30, the J call TRBJ2-1, with 15 bases fitting TRBD2. The V gene end was trimmed by 7 bases and the J gene end by 10 bases; junction bases not matched to a gene: 5. Per the germline V gene, CDR1 is GTSNPN and CDR2 is SVGIG (reference sequence). This CDR3 is built from 13 residues. CDR3 sequence reads: CASGLAGGLEQFF. In nucleotides, the CDR3 is TGTGCCTCTGGACTAGCGGGAGGGTTGGAGCAGTTCTTC.

This clone was detected once. The rearrangement uses TRBV7-2 and TRBJ1-1; D gene ambiguous. Trimming took 1 base from V and 4 from J, leaving 13 bases between them. CDR3 length equals 15 residues. Germline CDR1 reads SGHTA; CDR2 reads FQGNSA. CDR3 amino acids: CASSLGSGVGTEAFF. The CDR3 nucleotides read TGTGCCAGCAGCTTAGGAAGCGGGGTAGGCACTGAAGCTTTCTTT.

This clone was seen a single time. The J gene is TRBJ1-2, the V gene TRBV6-5, with D maybe TRBD1 (5 bases). There are 14 residues in the CDR3. Germline CDR1 MNHEY, CDR2 SVGAGI. Trimming cost V 2 bases and J 3 bases, with 10 bases left between them. The CDR3 DNA reads TGTGCCAGCAGTTACCGGGACTCATACTATGGCTACACCTTC. Residues: CASSYRDSYYGYTF.

This clone turned up a few times. The chain recombines TRBV19 with TRBJ1-2; 7 bases agree with TRBD1. The J segment lost 3 bases and the V segment lost 7 bases, leaving 17 bases of the junction unmatched. CDR3 length equals 17 residues. In germline, CDR1 is LNHDA, CDR2 SQIVND (reference sequence). The CDR3 DNA reads as TGTGCCAGTAAGCCACGTCAGGGACAGCCGAGGGACTATGGCTACACCTTC. It is translated as CASKPRQGQPRDYGYTF.

The rearrangement joins TRBV20-1 to TRBJ1-5, with a possible D match to TRBD1 (6 bases). CDR1 and CDR2 from the germline V gene are DFQATT and SNEGSKA (reference sequence). V was cut by 3 bases and J by 6 bases, with 18 bases left in between. This CDR3 comprises 15 residues. CDR3 sequence: CSASRSVRGFQPQHF. Written as DNA, the CDR3 is TGCAGTGCTAGTCGGTCAGTAAGGGGGTTTCAGCCCCAGCATTTT.

This clone was picked up one time. The gene calls are TRBV15 and TRBJ1-2; 10 bases map to TRBD1. Germline CDR1 reads LNHNV; CDR2 reads YYDKDF (reference sequence). The CDR3 covers 16 residues. Trimming at V came to 3 bases and at J to 8 bases, leaving 12 bases not matched to a gene. The CDR3 region has the DNA TGTGCCACCAGCAGTCCGCGAGACAGGGGGCTTCGGGGCTACACCTTC. This gives the protein CATSSPRDRGLRGYTF.

CDR3 DNA sequence: TGTGCCAGCAGCACCCTCTCCAGACGGAGCTCCTACGAGCAGTACTTC. Translating it yields CASSTLSRRSSYEQYF. The rearrangement uses TRBV21-1 and TRBJ2-7; the table's D call TRBD2 went unverified against the DNA. TRBV21-1 is noted as a pseudogene. The CDR3 totals 16 residues.

The chain has TRBV5-1 and TRBJ2-1; 7 bases are shared with TRBD2. This CDR3 spans 15 amino acids. Germline assignment: CDR1 SGHRS and CDR2 YFSETQ. With V trimmed by 0 bases and J by 4 bases, 4 bases remained unmatched. The CDR3 loop reads CASSLVVGGYNEQFF. DNA of the CDR3: TGCGCCAGCAGCTTGGTGGTGGGAGGGTACAATGAGCAGTTCTTC.

This clone occurred once. The rearrangement uses TRBV6-2 or TRBV6-3 and TRBJ1-6; 9 positions match TRBD1. V dropped 0 bases and J dropped 8; count of bases not matched to a gene: 5. The CDR3 is 16 residues long. Germline loops: CDR1 MNHEY, CDR2 SVGEGT. The CDR3 region is CASSYSDRGTDSPLHF. The CDR3 bases are TGTGCCAGCAGTTACTCCGACAGGGGGACAGATTCACCCCTCCACTTT.

This chain links TRBV5-6 with TRBJ1-6; TRBD1 matches at 11 bases. Looked up from germline, CDR1 is SGHDT and CDR2 is YYEEEE. V was clipped by 4 bases and J by 4 bases; unmatched bases: 4. CDR3 length equals 16 residues. CDR3 sequence (DNA): TGTGCCAGCAGCGGAGGGACAGGGGGTTATAATTCACCCCTCCACTTT. Its protein is CASSGGTGGYNSPLHF. The full variable domain, rest sourced from reference TRBV5-6 and TRBJ1-6, is DAGVTQSPTHLIKTRGQQVTLRCSPKSGHDTVSWYQQALGQGPQFIFQYYEEEERQRGNFPDRFSGHQFPNYSSELNVNALLLGDSALYLCASSGGTGGYNSPLHFGNGTRLTVT.